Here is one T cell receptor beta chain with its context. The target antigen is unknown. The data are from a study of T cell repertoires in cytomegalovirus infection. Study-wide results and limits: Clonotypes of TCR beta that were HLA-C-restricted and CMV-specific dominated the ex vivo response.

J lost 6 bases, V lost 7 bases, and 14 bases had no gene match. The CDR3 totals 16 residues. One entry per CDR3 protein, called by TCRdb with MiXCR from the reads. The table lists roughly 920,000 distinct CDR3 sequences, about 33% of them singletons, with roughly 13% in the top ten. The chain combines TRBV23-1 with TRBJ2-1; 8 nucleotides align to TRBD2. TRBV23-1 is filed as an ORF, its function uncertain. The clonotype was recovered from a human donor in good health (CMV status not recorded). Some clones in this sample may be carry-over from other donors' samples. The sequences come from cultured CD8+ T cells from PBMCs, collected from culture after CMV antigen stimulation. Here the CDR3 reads CASIGGVGAPINEQFF. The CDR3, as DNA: TGCGCCAGCATCGGGGGGGTGGGCGCTCCCATCAATGAGCAGTTCTTC.